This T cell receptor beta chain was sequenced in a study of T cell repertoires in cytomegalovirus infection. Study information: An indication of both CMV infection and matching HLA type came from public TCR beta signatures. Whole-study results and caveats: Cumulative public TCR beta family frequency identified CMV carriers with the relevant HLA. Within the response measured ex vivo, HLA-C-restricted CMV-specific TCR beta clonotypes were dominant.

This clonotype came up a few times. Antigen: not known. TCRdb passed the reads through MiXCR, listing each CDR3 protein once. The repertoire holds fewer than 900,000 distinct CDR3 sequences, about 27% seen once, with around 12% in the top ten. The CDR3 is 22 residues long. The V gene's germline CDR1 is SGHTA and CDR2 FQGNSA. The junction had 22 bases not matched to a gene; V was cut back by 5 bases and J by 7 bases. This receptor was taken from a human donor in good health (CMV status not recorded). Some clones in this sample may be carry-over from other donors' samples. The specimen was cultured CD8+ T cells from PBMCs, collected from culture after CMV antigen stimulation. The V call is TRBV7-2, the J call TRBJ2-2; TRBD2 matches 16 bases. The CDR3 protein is CASSSRLPGLAGGRGKIGELFF. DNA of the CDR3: TGTGCCAGCAGCAGCCGCCTTCCGGGACTAGCGGGGGGGCGGGGGAAAATCGGGGAGCTGTTTTTT.